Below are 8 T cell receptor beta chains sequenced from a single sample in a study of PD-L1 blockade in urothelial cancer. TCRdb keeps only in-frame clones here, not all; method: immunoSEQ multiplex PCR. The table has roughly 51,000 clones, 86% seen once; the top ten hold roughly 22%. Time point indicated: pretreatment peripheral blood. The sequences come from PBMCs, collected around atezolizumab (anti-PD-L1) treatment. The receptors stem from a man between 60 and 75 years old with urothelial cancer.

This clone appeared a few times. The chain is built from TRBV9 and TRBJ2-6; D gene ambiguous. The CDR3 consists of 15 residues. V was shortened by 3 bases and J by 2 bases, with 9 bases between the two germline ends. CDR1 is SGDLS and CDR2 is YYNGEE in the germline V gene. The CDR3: CASSAQETGANVLTF. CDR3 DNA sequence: TGTGCCAGCAGCGCGCAGGAAACTGGGGCCAACGTCCTGACTTTC.

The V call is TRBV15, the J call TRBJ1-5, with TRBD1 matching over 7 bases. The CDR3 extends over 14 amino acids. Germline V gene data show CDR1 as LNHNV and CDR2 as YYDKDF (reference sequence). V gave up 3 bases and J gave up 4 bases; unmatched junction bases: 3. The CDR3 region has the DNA TGTGCCACCAGCAGGGACAGGCTAAATCAGCCCCAGCATTTT. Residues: CATSRDRLNQPQHF.

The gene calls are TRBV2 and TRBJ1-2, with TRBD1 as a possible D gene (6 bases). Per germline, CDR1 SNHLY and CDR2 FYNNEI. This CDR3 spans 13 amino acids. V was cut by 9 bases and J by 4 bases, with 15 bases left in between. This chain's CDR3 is CASKNTGIYGYTF. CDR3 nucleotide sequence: TGTGCCAGTAAAAATACAGGGATCTATGGCTACACCTTC.

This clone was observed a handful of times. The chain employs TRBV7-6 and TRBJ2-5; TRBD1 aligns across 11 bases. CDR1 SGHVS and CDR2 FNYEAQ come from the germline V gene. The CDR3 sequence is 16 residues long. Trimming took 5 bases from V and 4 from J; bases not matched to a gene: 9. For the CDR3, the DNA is TGTGCCAGCAGCCCAGGACAGGGGGCTCTGGGAGAGACCCAGTACTTC. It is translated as CASSPGQGALGETQYF.

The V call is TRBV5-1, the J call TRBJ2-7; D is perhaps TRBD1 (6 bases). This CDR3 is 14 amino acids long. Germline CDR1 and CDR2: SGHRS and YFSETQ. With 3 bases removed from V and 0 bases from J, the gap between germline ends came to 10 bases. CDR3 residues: CASSYDRFSYEQYF. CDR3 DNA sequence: TGCGCCAGCAGCTACGACAGGTTCTCCTACGAGCAGTACTTC.

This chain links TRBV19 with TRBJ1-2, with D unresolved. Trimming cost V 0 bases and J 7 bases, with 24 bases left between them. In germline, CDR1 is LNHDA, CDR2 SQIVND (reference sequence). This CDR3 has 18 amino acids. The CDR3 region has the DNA TGTGCCAGTAGTATAGATCCCACCGTGCCTGTCGGGGTTGGTGGCTACACCTTC. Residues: CASSIDPTVPVGVGGYTF.

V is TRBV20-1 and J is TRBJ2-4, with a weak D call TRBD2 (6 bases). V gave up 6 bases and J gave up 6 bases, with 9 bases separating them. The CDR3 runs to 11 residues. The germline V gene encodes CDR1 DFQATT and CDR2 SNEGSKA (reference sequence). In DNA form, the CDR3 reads TGCAGTGCACGACTAGTAAACATTCAGTACTTC. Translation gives CSARLVNIQYF.

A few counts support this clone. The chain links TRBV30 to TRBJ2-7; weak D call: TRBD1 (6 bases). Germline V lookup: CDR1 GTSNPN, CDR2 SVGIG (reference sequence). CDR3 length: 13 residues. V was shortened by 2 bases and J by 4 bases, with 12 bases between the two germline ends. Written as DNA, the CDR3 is TGTGCCTGGAGTCCTACAGGGCAGTACGAGCAGTACTTC. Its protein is CAWSPTGQYEQYF.